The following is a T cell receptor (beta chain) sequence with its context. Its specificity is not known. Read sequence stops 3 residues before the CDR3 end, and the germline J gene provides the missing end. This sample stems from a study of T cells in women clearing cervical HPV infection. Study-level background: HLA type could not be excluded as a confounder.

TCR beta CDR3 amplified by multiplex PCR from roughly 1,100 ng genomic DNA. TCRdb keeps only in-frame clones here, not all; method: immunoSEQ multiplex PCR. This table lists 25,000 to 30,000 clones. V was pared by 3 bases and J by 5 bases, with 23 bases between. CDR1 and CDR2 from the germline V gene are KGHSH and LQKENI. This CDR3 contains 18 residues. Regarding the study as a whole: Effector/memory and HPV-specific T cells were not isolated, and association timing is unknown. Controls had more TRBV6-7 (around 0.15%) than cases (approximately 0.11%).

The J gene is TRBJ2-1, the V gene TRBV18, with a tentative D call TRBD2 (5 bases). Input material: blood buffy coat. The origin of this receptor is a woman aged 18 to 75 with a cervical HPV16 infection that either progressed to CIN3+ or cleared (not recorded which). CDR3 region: CASSPRTLSYTGNNEQFF. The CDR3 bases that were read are TGTGCCAGCTCACCCCGGACTCTTTCTTACACCGGAAACAATGAG.